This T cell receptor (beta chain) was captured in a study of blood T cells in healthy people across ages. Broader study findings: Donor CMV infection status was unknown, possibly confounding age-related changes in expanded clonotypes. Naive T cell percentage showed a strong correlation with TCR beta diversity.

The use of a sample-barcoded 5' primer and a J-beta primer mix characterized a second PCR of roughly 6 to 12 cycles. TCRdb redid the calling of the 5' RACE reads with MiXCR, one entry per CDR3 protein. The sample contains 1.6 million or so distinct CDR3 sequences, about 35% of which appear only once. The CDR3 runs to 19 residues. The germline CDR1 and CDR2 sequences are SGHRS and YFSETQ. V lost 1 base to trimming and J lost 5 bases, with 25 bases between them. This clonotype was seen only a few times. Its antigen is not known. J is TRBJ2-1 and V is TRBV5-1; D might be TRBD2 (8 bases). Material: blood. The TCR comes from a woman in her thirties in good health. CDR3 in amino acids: CASSLRAGGWIAGHNEQFF. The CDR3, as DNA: TGCGCCAGCAGCTTGCGGGCAGGGGGTTGGATAGCGGGACACAATGAGCAGTTCTTC.